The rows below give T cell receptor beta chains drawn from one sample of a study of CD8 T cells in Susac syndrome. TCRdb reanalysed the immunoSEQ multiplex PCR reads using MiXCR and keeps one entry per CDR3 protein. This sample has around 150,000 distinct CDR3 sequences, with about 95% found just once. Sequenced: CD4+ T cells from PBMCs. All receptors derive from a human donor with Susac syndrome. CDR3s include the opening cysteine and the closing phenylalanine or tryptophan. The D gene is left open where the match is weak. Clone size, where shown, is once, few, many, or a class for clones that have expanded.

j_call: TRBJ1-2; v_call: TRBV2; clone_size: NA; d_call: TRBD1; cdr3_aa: CASSGRQGDANYGYTF; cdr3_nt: TGTGCCAGCAGTGGGAGACAGGGGGACGCTAACTATGGCTACACCTTC
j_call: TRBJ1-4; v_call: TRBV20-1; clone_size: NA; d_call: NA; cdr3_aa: CSARGFNEKLFF; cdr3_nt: TGCAGTGCTAGAGGCTTTAATGAAAAACTGTTTTTT
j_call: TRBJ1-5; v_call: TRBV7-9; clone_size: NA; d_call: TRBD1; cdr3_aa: CASSLATGGSQPQHF; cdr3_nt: TGTGCCAGCAGCTTAGCCACAGGGGGCTCTCAGCCCCAGCATTTT
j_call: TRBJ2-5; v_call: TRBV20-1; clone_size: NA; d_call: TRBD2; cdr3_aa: CSAWTSGYQETQYF; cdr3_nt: TGCAGTGCATGGACTAGCGGGTACCAAGAGACCCAGTACTTC
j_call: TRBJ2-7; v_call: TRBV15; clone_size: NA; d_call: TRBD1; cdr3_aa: CATSRVTRQGYYEQYF; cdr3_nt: TGTGCCACCAGCAGAGTTACAAGACAGGGGTACTACGAGCAGTACTTC
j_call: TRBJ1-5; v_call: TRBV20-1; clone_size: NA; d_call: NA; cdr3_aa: CSARGTGNQPQHF; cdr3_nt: TGCAGTGCTAGGGGGACGGGAAATCAGCCCCAGCATTTT
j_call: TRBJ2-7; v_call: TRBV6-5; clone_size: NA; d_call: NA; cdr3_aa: CASGTGEQYF; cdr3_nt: TGTGCCAGCGGCACCGGCGAGCAGTACTTC
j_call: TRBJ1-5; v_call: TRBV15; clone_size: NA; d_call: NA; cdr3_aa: CATSRDSSGAGQPQHF; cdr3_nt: TGTGCCACCAGCAGAGATTCCTCAGGGGCCGGTCAGCCCCAGCATTTT
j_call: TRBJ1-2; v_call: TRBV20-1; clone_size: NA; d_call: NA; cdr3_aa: CSARDSGANYGYTF; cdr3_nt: TGCAGTGCTAGAGATTCTGGGGCTAACTATGGCTACACCTTC
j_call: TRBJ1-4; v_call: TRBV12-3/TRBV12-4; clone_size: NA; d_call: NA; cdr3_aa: CASRGPRITNEKLFF; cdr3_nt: TGTGCCAGCAGGGGCCCCAGGATCACTAATGAAAAACTGTTTTTT
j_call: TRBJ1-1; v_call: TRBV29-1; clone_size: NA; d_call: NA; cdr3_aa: CSVVFGGLNTEAFF; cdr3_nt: TGCAGCGTTGTATTTGGGGGTCTGAACACTGAAGCTTTCTTT
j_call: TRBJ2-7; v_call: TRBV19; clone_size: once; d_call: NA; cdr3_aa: CASSLANSYEQYF; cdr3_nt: TGTGCCAGTAGTCTCGCCAACTCCTACGAGCAGTACTTC
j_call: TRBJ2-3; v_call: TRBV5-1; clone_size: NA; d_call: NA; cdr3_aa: CASSFGGASTDTQYF; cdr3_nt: TGCGCCAGCAGCTTCGGGGGCGCGAGCACAGATACGCAGTATTTT
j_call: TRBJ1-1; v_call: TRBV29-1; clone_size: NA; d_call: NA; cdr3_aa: CSGRRPWAFF; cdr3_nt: TGCAGCGGAAGGCGGCCGTGGGCTTTCTTT
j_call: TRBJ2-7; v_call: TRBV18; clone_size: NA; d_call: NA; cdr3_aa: CASSLPRGRASSSYEQYF; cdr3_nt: TGTGCCAGCTCCCTCCCCAGGGGAAGAGCATCGAGCTCCTACGAGCAGTACTTC
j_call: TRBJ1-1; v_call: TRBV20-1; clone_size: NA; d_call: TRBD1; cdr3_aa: CSARDQGAPTEAFF; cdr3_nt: TGCAGTGCTAGAGACCAGGGGGCGCCCACTGAAGCTTTCTTT
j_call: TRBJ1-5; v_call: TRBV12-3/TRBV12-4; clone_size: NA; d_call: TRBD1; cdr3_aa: CASSFRQGSNQPQHF; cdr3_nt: TGTGCCAGCAGTTTCCGACAGGGCAGCAATCAGCCCCAGCATTTT
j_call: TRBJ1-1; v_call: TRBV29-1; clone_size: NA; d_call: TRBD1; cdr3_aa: CSADVGGPDTEAFF; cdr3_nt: TGCAGCGCTGACGTAGGGGGCCCGGACACTGAAGCTTTCTTT
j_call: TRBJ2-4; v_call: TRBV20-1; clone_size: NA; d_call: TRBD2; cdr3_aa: CSARAGGGGNIQYF; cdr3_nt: TGCAGTGCTCGAGCGGGAGGTGGCGGAAACATTCAGTACTTC
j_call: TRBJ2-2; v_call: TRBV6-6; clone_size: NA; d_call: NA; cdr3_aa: CASRPPQGNTGELFF; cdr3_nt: TGTGCCAGCAGACCCCCGCAGGGGAACACCGGGGAGCTGTTTTTT
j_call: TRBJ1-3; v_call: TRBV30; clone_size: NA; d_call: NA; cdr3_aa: CAWSSTVSGNTIYF; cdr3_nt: TGTGCCTGGAGCTCGACAGTTTCTGGAAACACCATATATTTT
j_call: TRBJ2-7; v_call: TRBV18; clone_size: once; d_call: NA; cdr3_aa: CASSPLRGIKGEQYF; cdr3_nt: TGTGCCAGCTCACCACTCCGGGGTATTAAGGGCGAGCAGTACTTC
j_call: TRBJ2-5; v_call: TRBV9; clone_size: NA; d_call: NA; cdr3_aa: CASSAVFGETQYF; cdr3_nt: TGTGCCAGCAGCGCAGTATTCGGAGAGACCCAGTACTTC
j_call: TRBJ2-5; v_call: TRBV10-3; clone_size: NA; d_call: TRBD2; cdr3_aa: CAISERASGGGGTQYF; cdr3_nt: TGTGCCATCAGTGAGCGAGCTAGCGGGGGCGGAGGGACCCAGTACTTC
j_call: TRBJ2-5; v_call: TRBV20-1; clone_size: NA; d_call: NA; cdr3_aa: CSAQAFETQYF; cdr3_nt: TGCAGTGCCCAGGCGTTTGAGACCCAGTACTTC
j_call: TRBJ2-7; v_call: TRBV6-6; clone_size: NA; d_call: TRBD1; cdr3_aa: CASSTQGAGEQYF; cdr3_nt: TGTGCCAGCAGTACCCAGGGGGCAGGCGAGCAGTACTTC
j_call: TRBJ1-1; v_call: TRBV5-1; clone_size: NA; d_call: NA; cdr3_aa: CASSLVINTEAFF; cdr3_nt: TGCGCCAGCAGCTTGGTGATCAACACTGAAGCTTTCTTT
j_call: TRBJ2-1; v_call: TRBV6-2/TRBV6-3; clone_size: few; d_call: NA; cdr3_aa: CASSPHNEQFF; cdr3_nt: TGTGCCAGCAGTCCCCACAATGAGCAGTTCTTC
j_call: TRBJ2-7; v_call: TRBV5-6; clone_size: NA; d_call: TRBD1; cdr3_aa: CASSLDPGTGWEQYF; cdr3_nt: TGTGCCAGCAGCTTGGATCCCGGGACAGGGTGGGAGCAGTACTTC
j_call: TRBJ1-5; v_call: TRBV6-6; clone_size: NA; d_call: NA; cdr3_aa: CASGSGHQPQHF; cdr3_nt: TGTGCCAGCGGATCGGGGCATCAGCCCCAGCATTTT
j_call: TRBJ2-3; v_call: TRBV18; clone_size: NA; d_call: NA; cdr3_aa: CASSQMGTDTQYF; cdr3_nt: TGTGCCAGCTCACAGATGGGCACAGATACGCAGTATTTT
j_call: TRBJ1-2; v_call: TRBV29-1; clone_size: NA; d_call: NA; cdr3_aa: CSARGGSGYTF; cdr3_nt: TGCAGCGCCCGAGGGGGGTCTGGCTACACCTTC
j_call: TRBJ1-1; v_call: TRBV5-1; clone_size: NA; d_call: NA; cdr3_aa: CASSSGPGTEAFF; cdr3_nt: TGCGCCAGCAGCTCCGGGCCGGGCACTGAAGCTTTCTTT